This TCR beta chain was profiled in a study of blood T cell repertoires in COVID-19. Generated by immunoSEQ multiplex PCR, the TCRdb table keeps only in-frame clones and is missing some. This table has about 350,000 clones, roughly 90% appearing once. The CDR3 totals 14 residues. The V gene lost 0 bases and the J gene lost 8 bases, with 14 bases spanning the gap. CDR1 and CDR2 (germline): SGHRS, YFSETQ. The sequenced material came from PBMCs or T cells enriched from blood (not recorded which). The TCR originated in a woman aged 25 to 45 who had recovered from COVID-19. The gene calls are TRBV5-1 and TRBJ1-2; a weak D match, TRBD1 (6 bases). CDR3 sequence (DNA): TGCGCCAGCAGCTTGGCCCCACAGGGAGACGGCTACACCTTC. This codes for CASSLAPQGDGYTF.